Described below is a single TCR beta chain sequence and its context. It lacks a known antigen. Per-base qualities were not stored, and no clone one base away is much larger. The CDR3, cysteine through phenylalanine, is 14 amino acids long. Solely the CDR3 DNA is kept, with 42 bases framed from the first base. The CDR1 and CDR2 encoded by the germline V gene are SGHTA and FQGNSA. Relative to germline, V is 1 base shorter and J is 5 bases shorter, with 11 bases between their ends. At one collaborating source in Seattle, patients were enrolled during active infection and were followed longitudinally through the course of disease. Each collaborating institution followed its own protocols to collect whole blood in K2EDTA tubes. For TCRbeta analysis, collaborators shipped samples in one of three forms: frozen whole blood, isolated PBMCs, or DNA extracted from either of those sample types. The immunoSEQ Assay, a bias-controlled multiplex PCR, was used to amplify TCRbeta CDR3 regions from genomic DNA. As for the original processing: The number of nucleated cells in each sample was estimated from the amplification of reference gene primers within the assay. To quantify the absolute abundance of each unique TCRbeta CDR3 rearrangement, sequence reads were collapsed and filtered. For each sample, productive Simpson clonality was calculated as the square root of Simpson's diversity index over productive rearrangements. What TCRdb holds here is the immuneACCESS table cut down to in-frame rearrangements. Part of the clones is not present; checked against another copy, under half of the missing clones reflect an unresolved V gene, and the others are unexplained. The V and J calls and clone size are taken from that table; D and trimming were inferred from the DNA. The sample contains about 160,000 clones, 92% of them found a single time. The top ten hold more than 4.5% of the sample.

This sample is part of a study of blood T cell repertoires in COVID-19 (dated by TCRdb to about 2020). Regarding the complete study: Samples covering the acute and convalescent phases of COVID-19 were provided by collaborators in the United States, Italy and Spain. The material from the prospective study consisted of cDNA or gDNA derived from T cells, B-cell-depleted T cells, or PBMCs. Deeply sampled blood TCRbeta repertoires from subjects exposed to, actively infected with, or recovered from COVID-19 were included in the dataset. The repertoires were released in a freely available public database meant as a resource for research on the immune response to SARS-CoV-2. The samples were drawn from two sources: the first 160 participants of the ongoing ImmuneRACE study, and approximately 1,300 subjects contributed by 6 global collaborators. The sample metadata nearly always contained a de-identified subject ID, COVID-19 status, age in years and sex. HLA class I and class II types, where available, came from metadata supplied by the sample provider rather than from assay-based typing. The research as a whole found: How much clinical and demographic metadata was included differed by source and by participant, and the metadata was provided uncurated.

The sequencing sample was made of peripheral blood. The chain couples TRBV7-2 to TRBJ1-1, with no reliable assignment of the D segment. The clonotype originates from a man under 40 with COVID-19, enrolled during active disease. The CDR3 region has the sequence CASSLEPGWTEAFF. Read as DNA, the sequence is TGTGCCAGCAGCTTAGAGCCGGGATGGACTGAAGCTTTCTTT.